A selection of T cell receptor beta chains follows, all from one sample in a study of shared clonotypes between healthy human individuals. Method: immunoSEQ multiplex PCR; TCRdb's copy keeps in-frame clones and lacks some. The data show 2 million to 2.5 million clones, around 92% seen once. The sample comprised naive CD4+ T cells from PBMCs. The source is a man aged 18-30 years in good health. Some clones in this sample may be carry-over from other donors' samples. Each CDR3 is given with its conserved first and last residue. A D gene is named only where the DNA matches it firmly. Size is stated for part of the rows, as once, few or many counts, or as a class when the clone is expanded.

CASSIQGRGPTEAFF TGTGCCAGCAGCATTCAAGGGCGGGGGCCCACTGAAGCTTTCTTT . few TRBJ1-1 TRBV7-3
CASRRGELAETQYF TGTGCCAGCAGAAGGGGAGAGTTAGCCGAGACCCAGTACTTC . . TRBJ2-5 TRBV6-5
CASSLLAGTAEQYF TGTGCCAGCAGTTTATTGGCCGGGACAGCCGAGCAGTACTTC TRBD1 . TRBJ2-7 TRBV28
CASSARGVNTEAFF TGTGCCAGCAGCGCCCGTGGGGTGAACACTGAAGCTTTCTTT . few TRBJ1-1 TRBV4-2
CASSVGGTGRTSGYTF TGTGCCAGCAGCGTAGGGGGGACGGGAAGGACCTCTGGCTACACCTTC . . TRBJ1-2 TRBV9
CASNPGGSGNEQFF TGTGCCAGCAATCCGGGCGGGAGCGGCAATGAGCAGTTCTTC TRBD2 . TRBJ2-1 TRBV7-2
CASRSEGGYTF TGCGCCAGCAGATCCGAGGGGGGCTACACCTTC . . TRBJ1-2 TRBV5-1
CASSYGKTEAFF TGTGCCAGCAGTTACGGGAAAACTGAAGCTTTCTTT . . TRBJ1-1 TRBV6-6
CASSTDRRGARAEAFF TGCGCCAGCAGTACTGACAGGCGCGGTGCTCGCGCTGAAGCTTTCTTT . . TRBJ1-1 TRBV10-2
CASSLVGSQETQYF TGCGCCAGCAGCTTGGTTGGGAGCCAAGAGACCCAGTACTTC . . TRBJ2-5 TRBV5-1
CASSLASGAYNEQFF TGCGCCAGCAGCTTGGCTAGCGGGGCCTACAATGAGCAGTTCTTC TRBD2 few TRBJ2-1 TRBV5-1